This T cell receptor beta chain was obtained from a study of graft-versus-host responses after intestinal transplantation. Study summary: Each patient got anti-thymocyte globulin induction, then tacrolimus and steroids for roughly 3 years.

A word on this clone: As yet, its antigen is unknown.

Repertoires were generated with immunoSEQ multiplex PCR, while TCRdb's copy carries only in-frame clones and drops some. The data show fewer than 85,000 clones, over 75% seen once. CDR1 and CDR2 (germline): SGDLS, YYNGEE. This CDR3 spans 14 amino acids. V shed 9 bases and J shed 0 bases, with 13 bases lying between them. Regarding the study as a whole: The authors found GvH clones in recipient marrow, some appearing first in ileum or blood.

The TCR comes from a human donor who was the organ donor for an intestinal transplant. This chain uses TRBV9 with TRBJ1-3; D is uncertain. The sequencing here drew on unstimulated CD4+ T cells sorted from spleen or lymph node cells, taken before transplant. The CDR3 sequence: CAKSFVTSGNTIYF. In DNA, the CDR3 is TGTGCCAAAAGCTTCGTCACCTCTGGAAACACCATATATTTT.